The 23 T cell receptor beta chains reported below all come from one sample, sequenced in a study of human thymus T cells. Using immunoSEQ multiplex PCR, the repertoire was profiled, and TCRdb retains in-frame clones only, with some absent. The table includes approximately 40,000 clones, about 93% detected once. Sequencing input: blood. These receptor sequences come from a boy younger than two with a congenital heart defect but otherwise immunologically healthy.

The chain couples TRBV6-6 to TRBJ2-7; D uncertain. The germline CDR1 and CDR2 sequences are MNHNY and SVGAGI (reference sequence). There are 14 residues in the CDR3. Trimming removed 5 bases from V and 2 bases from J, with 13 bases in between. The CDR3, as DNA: TGTGCCAGCAGTACAAGTAGCATTGCCTACGAGCAGTACTTC. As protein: CASSTSSIAYEQYF.

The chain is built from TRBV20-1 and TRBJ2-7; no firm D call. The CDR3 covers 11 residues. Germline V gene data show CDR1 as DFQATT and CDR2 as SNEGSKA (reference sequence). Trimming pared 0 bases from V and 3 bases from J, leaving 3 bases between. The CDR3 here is CSARENYEQYF. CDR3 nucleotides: TGCAGTGCTAGAGAGAACTACGAGCAGTACTTC.

CDR3 nucleotides: TGTGCCAGCAGCCCACGTAGGCCTAGCGATGAGCAGTTCTTC. Encoded protein: CASSPRRPSDEQFF. The J gene is TRBJ2-1, the V gene TRBV7-2, with TRBD2 as a possible D gene (6 bases). Germline V gene sequence: CDR1 SGHTA, CDR2 FQGNSA. Trimming took off 5 bases at V and 8 bases at J, with 16 bases between the two ends. The CDR3 spans 14 residues.

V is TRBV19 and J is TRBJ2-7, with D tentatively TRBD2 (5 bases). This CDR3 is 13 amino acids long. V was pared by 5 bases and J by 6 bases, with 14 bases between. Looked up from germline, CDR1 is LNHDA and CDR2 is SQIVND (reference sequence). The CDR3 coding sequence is TGTGCCAGTAGTTGGTCGCTCGCGGGCGAGCAGTACTTC. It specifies CASSWSLAGEQYF.

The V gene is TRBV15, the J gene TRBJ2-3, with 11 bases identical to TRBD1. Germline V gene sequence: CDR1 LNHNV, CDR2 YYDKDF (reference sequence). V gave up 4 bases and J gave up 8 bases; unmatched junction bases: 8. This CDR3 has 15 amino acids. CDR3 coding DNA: TGTGCCACCAGCAACCGGGACAGGGGGAGAGGTACGCAGTATTTT. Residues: CATSNRDRGRGTQYF.

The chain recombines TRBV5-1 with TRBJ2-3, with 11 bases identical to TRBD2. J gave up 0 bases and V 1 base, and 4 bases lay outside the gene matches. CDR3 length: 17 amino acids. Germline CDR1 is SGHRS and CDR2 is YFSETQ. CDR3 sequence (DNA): TGCGCCAGCAGCTTGCGTCCTAGCGGGGGGAGCACAGATACGCAGTATTTT. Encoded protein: CASSLRPSGGSTDTQYF.

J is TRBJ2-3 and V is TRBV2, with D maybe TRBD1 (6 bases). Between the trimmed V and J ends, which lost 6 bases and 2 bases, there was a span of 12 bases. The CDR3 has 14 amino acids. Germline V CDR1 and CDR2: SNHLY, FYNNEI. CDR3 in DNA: TGTGCCAGCAGCGGGGACATCGCCACAGATACGCAGTATTTT. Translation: CASSGDIATDTQYF. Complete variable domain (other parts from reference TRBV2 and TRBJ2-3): EPEVTQTPSHQVTQMGQEVILRCVPISNHLYFYWYRQILGQKVEFLVSFYNNEISEKSEIFDDQFSVERPDGSNFTLKIRSTKLEDSAMYFCASSGDIATDTQYFGPGTRLTVL.

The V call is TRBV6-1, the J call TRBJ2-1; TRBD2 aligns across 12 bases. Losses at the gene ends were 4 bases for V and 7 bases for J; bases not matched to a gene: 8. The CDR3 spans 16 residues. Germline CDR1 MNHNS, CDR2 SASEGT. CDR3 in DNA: TGTGCCAGCAGTGTTTTACTAGCGGGGGGCCCAAATGAGCAGTTCTTC. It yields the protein CASSVLLAGGPNEQFF.

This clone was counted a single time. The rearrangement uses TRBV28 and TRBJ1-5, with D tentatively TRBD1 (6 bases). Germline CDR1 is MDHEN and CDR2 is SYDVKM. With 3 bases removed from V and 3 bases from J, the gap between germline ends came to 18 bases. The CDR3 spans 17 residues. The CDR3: CASSFSGIRQDNQPQHF. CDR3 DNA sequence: TGTGCCAGCAGTTTTTCGGGGATAAGACAGGACAATCAGCCCCAGCATTTT.

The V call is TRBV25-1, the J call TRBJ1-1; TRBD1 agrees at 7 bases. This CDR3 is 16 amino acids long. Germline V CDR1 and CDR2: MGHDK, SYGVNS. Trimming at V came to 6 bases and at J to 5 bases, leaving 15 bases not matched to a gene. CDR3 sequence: CASSHRGGLGKTEAFF. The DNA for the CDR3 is TGTGCCAGCAGCCACAGGGGTGGACTAGGGAAAACTGAAGCTTTCTTT.

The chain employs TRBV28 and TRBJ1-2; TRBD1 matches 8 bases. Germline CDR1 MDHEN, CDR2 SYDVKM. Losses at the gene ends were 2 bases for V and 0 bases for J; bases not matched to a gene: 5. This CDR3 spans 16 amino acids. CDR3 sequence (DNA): TGTGCCAGCAGTTTAAGGCAGGGGGCGACTAACTATGGCTACACCTTC. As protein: CASSLRQGATNYGYTF.

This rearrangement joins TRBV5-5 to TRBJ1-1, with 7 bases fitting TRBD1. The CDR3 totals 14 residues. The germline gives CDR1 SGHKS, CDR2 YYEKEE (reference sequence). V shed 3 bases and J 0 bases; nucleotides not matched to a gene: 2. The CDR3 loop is CASSWTGLNTEAFF. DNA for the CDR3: TGTGCCAGCAGCTGGACAGGATTGAACACTGAAGCTTTCTTT.

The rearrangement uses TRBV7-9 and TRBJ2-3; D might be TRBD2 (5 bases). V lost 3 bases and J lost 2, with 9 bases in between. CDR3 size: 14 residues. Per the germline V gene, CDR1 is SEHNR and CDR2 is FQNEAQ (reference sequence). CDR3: CASSFRGATDTQYF. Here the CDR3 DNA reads TGTGCCAGCAGCTTCCGGGGTGCCACAGATACGCAGTATTTT.

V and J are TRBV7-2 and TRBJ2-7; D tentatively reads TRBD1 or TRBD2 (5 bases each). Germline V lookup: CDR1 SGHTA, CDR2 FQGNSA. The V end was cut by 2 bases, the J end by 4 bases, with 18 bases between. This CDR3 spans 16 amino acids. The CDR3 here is CASSLQPGPSLYEQYF. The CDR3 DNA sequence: TGTGCCAGCAGCTTACAACCGGGACCTTCCCTTTACGAGCAGTACTTC.

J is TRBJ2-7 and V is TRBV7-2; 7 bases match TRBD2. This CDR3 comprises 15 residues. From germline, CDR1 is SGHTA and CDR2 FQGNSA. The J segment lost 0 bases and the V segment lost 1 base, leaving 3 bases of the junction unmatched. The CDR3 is CASSLESGASYEQYF. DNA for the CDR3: TGTGCCAGCAGCTTAGAGAGCGGGGCCTCCTACGAGCAGTACTTC.

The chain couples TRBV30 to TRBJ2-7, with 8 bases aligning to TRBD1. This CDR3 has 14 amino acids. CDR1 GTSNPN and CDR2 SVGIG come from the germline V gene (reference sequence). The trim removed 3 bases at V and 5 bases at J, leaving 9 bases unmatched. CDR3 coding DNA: TGTGCCTGGAGGAGGGGACAGGTCCTCCACGAGCAGTACTTC. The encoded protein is CAWRRGQVLHEQYF.

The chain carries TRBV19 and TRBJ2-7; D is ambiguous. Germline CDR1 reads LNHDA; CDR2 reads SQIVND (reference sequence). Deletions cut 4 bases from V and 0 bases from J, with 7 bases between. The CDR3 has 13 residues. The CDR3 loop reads CASSRVASYEQYF. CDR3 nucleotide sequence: TGTGCCAGTAGTAGGGTTGCCTCCTACGAGCAGTACTTC.

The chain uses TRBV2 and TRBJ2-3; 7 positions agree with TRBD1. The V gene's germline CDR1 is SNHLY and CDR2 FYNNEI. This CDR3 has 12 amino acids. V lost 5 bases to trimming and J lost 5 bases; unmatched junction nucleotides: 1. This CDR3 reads CASSNRGDTQYF. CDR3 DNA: TGTGCCAGCAGTAACAGGGGAGATACGCAGTATTTT.

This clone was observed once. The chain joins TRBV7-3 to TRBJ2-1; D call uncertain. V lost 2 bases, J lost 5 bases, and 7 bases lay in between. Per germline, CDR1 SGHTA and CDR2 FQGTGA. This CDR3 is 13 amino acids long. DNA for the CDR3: TGTGCCAGCAGCTTAGGTGTCGACAATGAGCAGTTCTTC. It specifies CASSLGVDNEQFF.

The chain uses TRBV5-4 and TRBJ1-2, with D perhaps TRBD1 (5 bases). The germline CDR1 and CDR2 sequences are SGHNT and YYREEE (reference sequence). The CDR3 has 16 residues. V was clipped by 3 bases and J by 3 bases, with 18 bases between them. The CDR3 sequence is CASSSEVGTVYYGYTF. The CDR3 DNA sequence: TGTGCCAGCAGCTCGGAAGTCGGGACGGTTTACTATGGCTACACCTTC. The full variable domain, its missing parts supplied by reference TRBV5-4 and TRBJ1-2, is ETGVTQSPTHLIKTRGQQVTLRCSSQSGHNTVSWYQQALGQGPQFIFQYYREEENGRGNFPPRFSGLQFPNYSSELNVNALELDDSALYLCASSSEVGTVYYGYTFGSGTRLTVV.

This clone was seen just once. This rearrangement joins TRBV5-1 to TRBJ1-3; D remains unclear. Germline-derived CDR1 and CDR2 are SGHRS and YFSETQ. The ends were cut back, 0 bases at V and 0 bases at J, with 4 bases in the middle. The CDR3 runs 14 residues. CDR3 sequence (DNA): TGCGCCAGCAGCTTGGGACACTCTGGAAACACCATATATTTT. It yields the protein CASSLGHSGNTIYF.

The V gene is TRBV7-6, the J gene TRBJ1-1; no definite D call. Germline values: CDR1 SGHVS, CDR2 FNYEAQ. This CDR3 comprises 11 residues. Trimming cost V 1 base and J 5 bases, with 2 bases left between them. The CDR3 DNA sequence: TGTGCCAGCAGCTTAGGGACTGAAGCTTTCTTT. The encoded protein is CASSLGTEAFF.

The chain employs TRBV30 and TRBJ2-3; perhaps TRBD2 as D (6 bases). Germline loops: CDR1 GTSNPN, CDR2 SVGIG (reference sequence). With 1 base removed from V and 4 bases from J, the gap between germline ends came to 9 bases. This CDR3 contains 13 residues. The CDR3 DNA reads TGTGCCTGGAGTGCGGGGGTTGCAGATACGCAGTATTTT. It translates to CAWSAGVADTQYF.